Following are 18 T cell receptor beta chains from one sample sequenced in a study of T-cell reconstitution after alpha-beta-depleted transplantation in children. Study results and limitations: T-cell numbers and diversity one year post-transplant derived largely from freshly generated T cells.

Their target antigens are unknown. TCRbeta library construction was performed incorporating unique molecular identifiers. TCRdb reanalysed the PCR reads using MiXCR and keeps one entry per CDR3 protein. The sample holds about 300,000 distinct CDR3 sequences, 6.5% to 9% seen once. The sample in question was peripheral blood, obtained 360 days after TCRalphabeta/CD19-depleted stem cell transplant. Receptor source: a female patient between 2 and 15 years old who had a stem cell transplant for Fanconi anemia, so the T cells may come from the graft donor.

The chain links TRBV7-3 to TRBJ2-1, with D perhaps TRBD2 (6 bases). This CDR3 is built from 13 residues. CDR1 SGHTA and CDR2 FQGTGA come from the germline V gene. V dropped 5 bases and J dropped 8 bases, with 13 bases sitting between them. DNA for the CDR3: TGTGCCAGCAGCCCCGCCGGGAGCGATGAGCAGTTCTTC. As protein: CASSPAGSDEQFF. Variable domain in full (rest from reference TRBV7-3 and TRBJ2-1): GAGVSQTPSNKVTEKGKYVELRCDPISGHTALYWYRQSLGQGPEFLIYFQGTGAADDSGLPNDRFFAVRPEGSVSTLKIQRTERGDSAVYLCASSPAGSDEQFFGPGTRLTVL.

This clonotype was seen at least ten times. The rearrangement uses TRBV24-1 and TRBJ2-1, with 7 bases aligning to TRBD1. Trimming at V came to 1 base and at J to 2 bases, leaving 1 base not matched to a gene. CDR3 length: 15 residues. The germline CDR1 and CDR2 sequences are KGHDR and SFDVKD. CDR3 nucleotides: TGTGCCACCAGTGATTTAACAGGGGCCTACAATGAGCAGTTCTTC. Amino acid sequence: CATSDLTGAYNEQFF.

This clonotype was recorded at least ten times. The V and J genes are TRBV7-9 and TRBJ2-1; 9 positions match TRBD1. Germline CDR1 is SEHNR and CDR2 is FQNEAQ (reference sequence). The CDR3 length is 17 residues. The V and J ends lost 3 bases and 5 bases, in that order; junction bases with no gene match: 11. The CDR3 here is CASSFPAHRGHDNEQFF. The CDR3 DNA sequence: TGTGCCAGCAGCTTCCCAGCTCACAGGGGGCACGACAATGAGCAGTTCTTC.

This clonotype was recorded a few times. CDR3 nucleotide sequence: TGTGCCAGCAGTGAAGCGCTTCGGACTACTAACTATGGCTACACCTTC. This sequence encodes CASSEALRTTNYGYTF. This chain connects TRBV2 to TRBJ1-2; D unclear. This CDR3 region has 16 residues. Germline V CDR1 and CDR2: SNHLY, FYNNEI. The ends were cut back, 0 bases at V and 0 bases at J, with 11 bases in the middle.

This chain connects TRBV12-3 or TRBV12-4 to TRBJ1-4, with TRBD1 matching over 8 bases. The CDR3 length is 17 residues. Trimming at V came to 6 bases and at J to 8 bases, leaving 17 bases not matched to a gene. CDR3 residues: CASRIVTGEFQPEKLFF. In nucleotides, the CDR3 is TGTGCCAGCAGGATTGTGACAGGGGAGTTCCAACCGGAAAAACTGTTTTTT.

The chain carries TRBV7-3 and TRBJ2-2; TRBD1 or TRBD2 may be the D gene (5 bases each). This CDR3 spans 16 amino acids. From germline, CDR1 is SGHTA and CDR2 FQGTGA. V lost 0 bases to trimming and J lost 6 bases, with 14 bases between them. Written as DNA, the CDR3 is TGTGCCAGCAGCTTAACGTTTGAGGGGCAGGCCGGGGAGCTGTTTTTT. This encodes CASSLTFEGQAGELFF.

This clonotype has ten or more counts. The rearrangement joins TRBV2 to TRBJ2-2; 13 positions match TRBD2. Germline V gene data show CDR1 as SNHLY and CDR2 as FYNNEI. The CDR3 loop spans 13 amino acids. V was pared by 4 bases and J by 14 bases, with 4 bases of the junction left unmatched. The chain's CDR3 is CASSGLAGGRLFF. The CDR3 nucleotides are TGTGCCAGCAGTGGACTAGCGGGGGGTCGACTGTTTTTT.

This clonotype came up many times. The chain recombines TRBV6-5 with TRBJ2-3; unclear D gene. The CDR3 is made up of 15 amino acids. With 4 bases removed from V and 0 bases from J, the gap between germline ends came to 11 bases. Germline V gene data show CDR1 as MNHEY and CDR2 as SVGAGI. The DNA for the CDR3 is TGTGCCAGCAGTTCCGGCGGAATGAGCACAGATACGCAGTATTTT. Its protein product is CASSSGGMSTDTQYF.

This clonotype was detected many times. The rearrangement links TRBV6-2 or TRBV6-3 to TRBJ2-2; 9 bases agree with TRBD2. CDR1 and CDR2 (germline): MNHEY, SVGEGT. V gave up 6 bases and J gave up 4 bases; unmatched junction bases: 15. The CDR3 is 18 amino acids. The CDR3 here is CASSFERGDLPITGELFF. The CDR3 region has the DNA TGTGCCAGCAGCTTCGAGCGGGGGGATCTTCCCATCACCGGGGAGCTGTTTTTT.

The chain uses TRBV25-1 and TRBJ2-1, with TRBD2 matching over 8 bases. CDR1 and CDR2 from the germline V gene are MGHDK and SYGVNS. V dropped 6 bases and J dropped 9; count of bases not matched to a gene: 10. The CDR3 totals 14 residues. The CDR3 here is CASRITGLVSEQFF. The CDR3 DNA sequence: TGTGCCAGCAGGATAACGGGACTAGTGAGTGAGCAGTTCTTC.

V gene TRBV20-1 combines with J gene TRBJ1-2, with D perhaps matching TRBD1 (5 bases). CDR3 length: 11 amino acids. Per germline, CDR1 DFQATT and CDR2 SNEGSKA (reference sequence). With 1 base removed from V and 7 bases from J, the gap between germline ends came to 7 bases. CDR3 loop: CSARVGRGYTF. CDR3 DNA: TGCAGTGCTAGAGTGGGGCGTGGCTACACCTTC.

Comment on this clonotype: The CDR3 end shows no conserved phenylalanine or tryptophan, and so a read error is likely. The V gene is TRBV25-1, the J gene TRBJ2-7; D may be TRBD1 or TRBD2 (6 bases each). Germline V gene sequence: CDR1 MGHDK, CDR2 SYGVNS. The V gene lost 8 bases and the J gene lost 7 bases, with 18 bases spanning the gap. The CDR3 sequence is 13 residues long. CDR3 DNA sequence: TGTGCCAGCGGTCCTTCGGGGGCTGGGGAGCAGTACTTA. This translates into CASGPSGAGEQYL.

This clonotype came up many times. The chain carries TRBV5-1 and TRBJ2-1; 10 bases map to TRBD2. J gave up 7 bases and V 0 bases, and 7 bases lay outside the gene matches. CDR1 SGHRS and CDR2 YFSETQ come from the germline V gene. The CDR3 totals 16 residues. CDR3 in amino acids: CASSLANSGGENEQFF. Written as DNA, the CDR3 is TGCGCCAGCAGCTTGGCCAACAGCGGGGGGGAAAATGAGCAGTTCTTC.

The rearrangement links TRBV6-5 to TRBJ2-7; D is possibly TRBD1 or TRBD2 (5 bases each). V lost 1 base, J lost 6 bases, and 13 bases lay in between. This CDR3 has 14 residues. Germline V gives CDR1 MNHEY, CDR2 SVGAGI. The CDR3 sequence: CASSYLGTPREQYF. CDR3 coding DNA: TGTGCCAGCAGTTACTTGGGGACCCCACGCGAGCAGTACTTC.

This clonotype was found many times. The rearrangement uses TRBV5-1 and TRBJ2-3; no firm D call. Trimming pared 2 bases from V and 2 bases from J, leaving 9 bases between. Germline assignment: CDR1 SGHRS and CDR2 YFSETQ. The CDR3 length is 14 residues. The DNA of the CDR3 is TGCGCCAGCAGCTTTGGTAGGCTCACAGATACGCAGTATTTT. It specifies CASSFGRLTDTQYF.

This clonotype was picked up many times. The chain recombines TRBV5-1 with TRBJ2-7; D may be TRBD1 (5 bases). Germline V gene data show CDR1 as SGHRS and CDR2 as YFSETQ. The CDR3 totals 15 residues. V was pared by 0 bases and J by 1 base, with 11 bases between. In DNA, the CDR3 is TGCGCCAGCAGCTTGGCCGCAGGGTTATCCTACGAGCAGTACTTC. It specifies CASSLAAGLSYEQYF. Using reference TRBV5-1 and TRBJ2-7 for the parts outside the CDR3, the full variable domain is KAGVTQTPRYLIKTRGQQVTLSCSPISGHRSVSWYQQTPGQGLQFLFEYFSETQRNKGNFPGRFSGRQFSNSRSEMNVSTLELGDSALYLCASSLAAGLSYEQYFGPGTRLTVT.

This clonotype has just a few counts. This rearrangement joins TRBV14 to TRBJ1-1; D is unclear. CDR3 length equals 15 residues. The germline V gene encodes CDR1 SGHDN and CDR2 FVKESK. Trimming shortened V by 0 bases and J by 3 bases, and 11 bases separated the two germline ends. Here the CDR3 DNA reads TGTGCCAGCAGCCAAGATAACCTGGGTTACACTGAAGCTTTCTTT. It is translated as CASSQDNLGYTEAFF.

This clonotype was seen many times. V usage is TRBV7-2 and J usage is TRBJ1-2, with D maybe TRBD1 (5 bases). V was cut by 1 base and J by 7 bases, with 7 bases left in between. The CDR3 is made up of 12 amino acids. The germline CDR1 and CDR2 sequences are SGHTA and FQGNSA. The CDR3 region is CASSLVGVGYTF. The CDR3 DNA reads TGTGCCAGCAGCTTAGTGGGGGTTGGCTACACCTTC.